Described below is a single T cell receptor (beta chain) sequence and its context. In terms of age and location, participants ranged from roughly 18 to 100 years and lived in about 25 US areas. Participant reports of clinical history set cohort assignment. Recovery among Cohort 3 donors was established by two negative PCRs, clearance, or symptom resolution. This entry belongs to a study of blood T cell repertoires in COVID-19. Across the whole study: The origin of the acute and convalescent COVID-19 samples was the United States, Italy and Spain.

CDR3 length: 16 amino acids. J lost 4 bases, V lost 4 bases, and 8 bases had no gene match. CDR1 LGHNA and CDR2 YSLEER come from the germline V gene. Repertoires were generated with immunoSEQ multiplex PCR, while TCRdb's copy carries only in-frame clones and drops some. The table has a few hundred thousand clones, 70% to 90% seen once. This chain connects TRBV4-3 to TRBJ2-7; 12 positions match TRBD1. Sequencing was carried out using PBMCs or T cells enriched from blood (not recorded which). This TCR derives from a man under 40 who had recovered from COVID-19. The chain's CDR3 is CASSRTGTGGEYEQYF. The DNA for the CDR3 is TGCGCCAGCAGCCGCACTGGGACAGGGGGCGAATACGAGCAGTACTTC.